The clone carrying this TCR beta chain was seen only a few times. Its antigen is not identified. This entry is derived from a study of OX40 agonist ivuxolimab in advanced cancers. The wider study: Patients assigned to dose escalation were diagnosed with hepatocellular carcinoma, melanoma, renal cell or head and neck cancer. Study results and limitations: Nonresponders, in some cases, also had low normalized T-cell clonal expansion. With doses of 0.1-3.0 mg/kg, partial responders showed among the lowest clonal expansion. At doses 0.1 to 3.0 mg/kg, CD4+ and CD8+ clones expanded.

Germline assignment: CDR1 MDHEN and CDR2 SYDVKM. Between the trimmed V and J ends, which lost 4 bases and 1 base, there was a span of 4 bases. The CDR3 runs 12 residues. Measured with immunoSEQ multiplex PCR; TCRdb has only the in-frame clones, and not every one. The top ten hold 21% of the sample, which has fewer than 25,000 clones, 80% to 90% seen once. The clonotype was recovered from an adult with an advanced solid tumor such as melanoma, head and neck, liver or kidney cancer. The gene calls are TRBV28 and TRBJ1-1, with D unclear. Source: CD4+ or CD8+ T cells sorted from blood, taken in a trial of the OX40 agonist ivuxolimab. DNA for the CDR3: TGTGCCAGCAGTTGGTGGAACACTGAAGCTTTCTTT. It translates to CASSWWNTEAFF.